The sequence of this T cell receptor (beta chain) was determined in a study of tumor-infiltrating T cells and Merkel cell polyomavirus listed by TCRdb under 2017. General notes on the study: In Merkel cell carcinoma patients, the study examined CD8+ T cells specific for the Merkel cell polyomavirus KLL epitope. Varied, non-standardized therapies, including chemotherapy, radiation and immunotherapies, were received by the patients. TRB sequencing covered KLL-tetramer-sorted cells from blood or tumor-infiltrating lymphocytes in 14 to 15 samples, plus 12 matched whole-tumor samples. Most whole-tumor samples were obtained as 25-micron curls cut from formalin-fixed, paraffin-embedded tissue blocks. In the whole study, one tumor sample was a frozen nodal tumor digest, and another tumor sample was a flash-frozen core biopsy of a metastasis. Varying disease stages were represented at patient presentation, and patients were followed for a median of 2.7 years (range roughly 1.1 to 6.0 years). The study at large found these results: A significant MCC-specific survival advantage (P = 0.0051) was associated with a greater number of unique KLL-specific clonotypes in tumors (roughly 5-110 vs 0-3). Because only a single viral epitope was studied, T cells directed against other Merkel cell polyomavirus epitopes were not captured. The small sample size of the study (n = 12 patients) is a limitation. KLL-specific TRB repertoires proved diverse and largely private: among approximately 390 unique sequences, only one clonotype was public, and a couple of patients shared that clonotype. Significantly improved MCC-specific survival was associated with a higher intratumoral fraction of KLL-specific T cells (roughly 1.7-18% versus 0-0.14%).

Trimming removed 6 bases from V and 1 base from J; the gene matches leave 8 bases unexplained. The CDR3 goes from the cysteine to the phenylalanine over 14 residues. CDR3 DNA is the only sequence kept; it has 42 bases, read in frame from the first base. As encoded in the germline V gene (reference sequence), CDR1 is GTSNPN while CDR2 is SVGIG. Robust positive staining for Merkel cell polyomavirus Large T antigen was observed by immunohistochemistry in the tumors of all patients. The study included roughly twelve Merkel cell carcinoma patients who had robust KLL-tetramer+ populations, above 0.04% of CD8+ T cells, in blood and/or cultured TIL. Every patient was Caucasian, and patient ages ranged from 50 to 77 years, with a median of around 64 years. Lymph node tumors were analyzed for patients with unknown primaries who presented with nodal disease, or when insufficient primary tissue was available.

Receptors were amplified or captured by the immunoSEQ multiplex PCR assay. Genomic DNA extraction, TRB sequencing and normalization were carried out by Adaptive Biotechnologies (Seattle, WA). In the source study's methods: To compute clonality, the Shannon entropy of productive TRB sequences was normalized by log2 of unique productive sequences and then subtracted from one. KLL-specific clonotypes in tumors were found by matching TCRbeta CDR3 amino acid sequences to the sequences from the tetramer-sorted sample of each patient. TCRdb's version of the immuneACCESS table is confined to in-frame rearrangements and falls short of the full clone set. An unresolved V gene accounts for under half of the shortfall where checked; the remainder is of unknown origin. The DNA gave D and trimming, while V, J and clone size come from that table. This sample comprises more than 20,000 clones, nearly 90% of them detected only once. The top ten constitute less than 3% of the sample.

Points on this clone: The antigen it recognizes is unknown. No clone much larger than this one lies a single base away; base qualities are absent.

The V and J genes are TRBV30 and TRBJ1-2, with 7 bases in between that match TRBD1. The clonotype was recovered from a man in his forties or fifties with Merkel cell carcinoma. The sequencing sample was made of lymph node tissue. The CDR3 loop reads CACRDRVNNYGYTF. Read as DNA, the sequence is TGTGCCTGTCGTGACAGGGTTAATAACTATGGCTACACCTTC.